This TCR beta chain was retrieved from a study of OX40 agonist ivuxolimab in advanced cancers. Germline V CDR1 and CDR2: SGHVS, FQNEAQ. V gave up 5 bases and J gave up 8 bases, with 30 bases separating them. The CDR3 spans 19 residues. Assay: immunoSEQ multiplex PCR; the TCRdb copy retains only in-frame clones and omits some. The sample has approximately 12,000 clones, about 82% seen once. The receptor's source is an adult with an advanced solid tumor such as melanoma, head and neck, liver or kidney cancer. Here the sequenced sample was CD4+ or CD8+ T cells sorted from blood, taken in a trial of the OX40 agonist ivuxolimab. The rearrangement joins TRBV7-8 to TRBJ1-4, with a weak D call TRBD1 (6 bases). CDR3 DNA sequence: TGTGCCAGCAGCCGAACTAACAGGGAATTGCGGGGGCGGATCGAAAAACTGTTTTTT. This translates into CASSRTNRELRGRIEKLFF.